Below, one T cell receptor beta chain is given with its context. Its antigen is not identified. This sample is part of a study of cytomegalovirus exposure and HLA in healthy donors. With 60 Vbeta and 13 Jbeta primers, the PCR was carried out. Here immunoSEQ multiplex PCR was the method, and the copy in TCRdb shows in-frame clones only, minus some. The sample holds some 150,000 clones, 85% seen once. Study conclusions and caveats: A previous analysis found most TCR beta V segments productive roughly 87% or roughly 30% of the time. The authors later linked a missense DCLRE1C variant to TCR beta V- and J-gene trimming. Some highly shared sequence variants likely arose as a pipeline artifact.

Looked up from germline, CDR1 is LGHNA and CDR2 is YNFKEQ. The CDR3 spans 16 residues. Germline trimming cut 6 bases from V and 1 base from J; bases unmatched to any gene: 7. The clonotype originates from a woman under 30 in good health and CMV-seronegative. This chain connects TRBV4-2 to TRBJ2-4; 9 bases map to TRBD2. Material: PBMCs. CDR3 protein: CASSPSSGIAKNIQYF. As DNA, the CDR3 is TGTGCCAGCAGTCCCTCTAGCGGGATTGCCAAAAACATTCAGTACTTC.